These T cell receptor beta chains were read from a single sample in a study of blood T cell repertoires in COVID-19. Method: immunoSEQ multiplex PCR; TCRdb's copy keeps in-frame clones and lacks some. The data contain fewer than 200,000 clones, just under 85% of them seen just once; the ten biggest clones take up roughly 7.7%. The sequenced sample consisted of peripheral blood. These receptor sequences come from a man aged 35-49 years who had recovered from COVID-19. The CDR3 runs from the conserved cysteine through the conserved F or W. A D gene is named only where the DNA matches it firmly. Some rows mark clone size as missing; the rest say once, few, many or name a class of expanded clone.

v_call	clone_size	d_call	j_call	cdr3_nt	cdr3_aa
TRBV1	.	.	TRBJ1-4	TGCACCAGCAGTCCCGAAGCGACAGGGCCGCGTGAAAAACTGTTTTTT	CTSSPEATGPREKLFF
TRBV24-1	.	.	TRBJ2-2	TGTGCCACCAGCCCCACGGGGGGCGCCACCTTCACCGGGGAGCTGTTTTTT	CATSPTGGATFTGELFF
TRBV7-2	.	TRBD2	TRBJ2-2	TGTGCCAGCAGCCCGGCGGGGGGCCTCCGGGCCGGGGAGCTGTTTTTT	CASSPAGGLRAGELFF
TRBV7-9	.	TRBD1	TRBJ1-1	TGTGCCAGCAGTTTGGACAGGGTCTCTCTAAGGGCTTTCTTT	CASSLDRVSLRAFF
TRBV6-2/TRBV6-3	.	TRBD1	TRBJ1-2	TGTGCCAGCAGCTGGACAGGGTCGTCCTATGGCTACACCTTC	CASSWTGSSYGYTF
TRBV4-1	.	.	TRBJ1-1	TGCGCCAGCAGCCACAGAACAGGGTACACTGAAGCTTTCTTT	CASSHRTGYTEAFF
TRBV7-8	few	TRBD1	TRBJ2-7	TGTGCCAGCAGCTTAGGTACAGGGGTCTACGAGCAGTACTTC	CASSLGTGVYEQYF
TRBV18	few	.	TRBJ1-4	TGTGCCAGCTCACCCCAACGCGGCAGGGGAAATGAAAAACTGTTTTTT	CASSPQRGRGNEKLFF
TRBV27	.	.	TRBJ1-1	TGTGCCAGCAGTTTACGGGGGGAAGCTTTCTTT	CASSLRGEAFF
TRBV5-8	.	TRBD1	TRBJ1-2	TGTGCCAGCAGCTTGGTTGTGACAGGGGGCGATTGGGTCTATGGCTACACCTTC	CASSLVVTGGDWVYGYTF
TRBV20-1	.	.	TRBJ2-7	TGCAGTGCTAGTTCGTTCAAGACAGGAATCTCCTACGAGCAGTACTTC	CSASSFKTGISYEQYF
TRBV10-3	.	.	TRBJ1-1	TGTGCCATCAGTGAGTCAAGGGGTAACACTGAAGCTTTCTTT	CAISESRGNTEAFF
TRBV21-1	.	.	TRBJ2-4	TGTGCCAGCAACAAAGTGCGTCTAGCGGGAATAAGTGACATTCAGTACTTC	CASNKVRLAGISDIQYF
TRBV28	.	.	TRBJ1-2	TGTGCCAGCACCTCTCTACAGGTTTATGGCTACACCTTC	CASTSLQVYGYTF
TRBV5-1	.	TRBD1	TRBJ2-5	TGCGCCAGCAGCTTTGGGGGACAGGGCCCCCAAGAGACCCAGTACTTC	CASSFGGQGPQETQYF
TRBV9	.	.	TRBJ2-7	TGTGCCAGCAGCGTAGACGTCGGCGAGCAGTACTTC	CASSVDVGEQYF
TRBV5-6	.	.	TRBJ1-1	TGTGCCAGCAGCTTATCCCCCACTGTTAAAGCTTTCTTT	CASSLSPTVKAFF
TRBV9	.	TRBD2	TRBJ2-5	TGTGCCAGCAGCGCGACTAGCGGGGTGTTAGAGACCCAGTACTTC	CASSATSGVLETQYF
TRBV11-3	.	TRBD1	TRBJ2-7	TGTGCCAGCAGCTTATGGGACAGGCCCCACGAGCAGTACTTC	CASSLWDRPHEQYF
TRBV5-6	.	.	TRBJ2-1	TGTGCCAGCAGCTTGGCCGGGACTTCGAGCTCCTACAATGAGCAGTTCTTC	CASSLAGTSSSYNEQFF
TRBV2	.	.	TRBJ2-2	TGTGCCAGCAGTCTAACCGGGGAGCTGTTTTTT	CASSLTGELFF
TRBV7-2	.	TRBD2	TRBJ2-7	TGTGCCAGCAGCTTAGAGTCGGCTAGCGGGACCTACGAGCAGTACTTC	CASSLESASGTYEQYF
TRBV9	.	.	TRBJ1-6	TGTGCCAGCAGCGTAGGAGCAACCTTTAATTCACCCCTCCACTTT	CASSVGATFNSPLHF
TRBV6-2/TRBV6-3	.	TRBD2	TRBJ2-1	TGTGCCAGCAGCCCGGGGGGGGGTTACTACAATGAGCAGTTCTTC	CASSPGGGYYNEQFF
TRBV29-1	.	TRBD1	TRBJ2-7	TGCAGCGTAATGACAGGGATGGGCTACGAGCAGTACTTC	CSVMTGMGYEQYF
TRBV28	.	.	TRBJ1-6	TGTGCCAGCAGACCGGGTAGGACAGAGGCTTCACCCCTCCACTTT	CASRPGRTEASPLHF
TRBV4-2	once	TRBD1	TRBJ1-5	TGTGCCAGCAGCCAAGACGGACAGGGGAGTCAGCCCCAGCATTTT	CASSQDGQGSQPQHF
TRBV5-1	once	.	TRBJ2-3	TGCGCCAGCAGCTTGGCCGGGCGGAGGTACACAGATACGCAGTATTTT	CASSLAGRRYTDTQYF
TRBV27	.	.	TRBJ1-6	TGTGCCAGCAGTTTGTCCGGGAATTCACCCCTCCACTTT	CASSLSGNSPLHF
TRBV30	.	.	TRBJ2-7	TGTGCCTGCGCCGGGACATCTTACTACGAGCAGTACTTC	CACAGTSYYEQYF
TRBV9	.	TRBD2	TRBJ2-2	TGTGCCAGCAGCGTAGGGTCTAGCGGCACCGGGGAGCTGTTTTTT	CASSVGSSGTGELFF
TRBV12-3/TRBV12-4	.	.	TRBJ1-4	TGTGCCAGCAGTTTAGCGCCCAGGGGAAAACTGTTTTTT	CASSLAPRGKLFF
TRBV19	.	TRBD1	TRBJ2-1	TGTGCCAGTAGTGACACGACAGGGGTCGAGCAGTTCTTC	CASSDTTGVEQFF
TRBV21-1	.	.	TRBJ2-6	TGTGCCAGCAGCAAAGAGGTGAGGGTAGGGGCCAACGTCCTGACTTTC	CASSKEVRVGANVLTF
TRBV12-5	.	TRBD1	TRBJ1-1	TGTGCTAGTGGTTTAGGGACAGGGGGCACTGAAGCTTTCTTT	CASGLGTGGTEAFF
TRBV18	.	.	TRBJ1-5	TGTGCCAGCTCACCGACAGGACCGAATCAGCCCCAGCATTTT	CASSPTGPNQPQHF
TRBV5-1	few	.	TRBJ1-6	TGCGCCAGCAGCTCGGGGGGGGATTCACCCCTCCACTTT	CASSSGGDSPLHF